This is a list of T cell receptor beta chains from one sample in a study of T-cell memory formation after mild COVID-19. One entry per CDR3 protein results from TCRdb running MiXCR on the 5' RACE reads. The data contain 100,000 to 150,000 distinct CDR3 sequences, over 15% of them singletons. What was sequenced was PBMCs or a T cell subset sorted from them (not recorded which). The receptors shown here come from a man aged 18 to 35 who had mild COVID-19 (a few samples of this study predate the infection). Cell type and time point are not known. Both conserved end residues are part of each CDR3. Fields, in order: V gene, J gene, CDR3 length, CDR3 protein.

v_gene: TRBV7-9
j_gene: TRBJ2-1
len: 15
CDR3aa: CASSLELAFSNEQFF

v_gene: TRBV7-3
j_gene: TRBJ1-3
len: 13
CDR3aa: CASSLSTGNTIYF

v_gene: TRBV6-2/TRBV6-3
j_gene: TRBJ1-1
len: 13
CDR3aa: CASSYSRVTEAFF

v_gene: TRBV5-1
j_gene: TRBJ1-3
len: 16
CDR3aa: CASSLAGGNSGNTIYF

v_gene: TRBV10-3
j_gene: TRBJ2-7
len: 13
CDR3aa: CAISPVGFYEQYF

v_gene: TRBV7-9
j_gene: TRBJ1-3
len: 15
CDR3aa: CASSLNLRSGNTIYF

v_gene: TRBV7-7
j_gene: TRBJ2-7
len: 13
CDR3aa: CASSSDRGDEQYF

v_gene: TRBV7-2
j_gene: TRBJ2-2
len: 16
CDR3aa: CASSLRSASNTGELFF

v_gene: TRBV20-1
j_gene: TRBJ2-1
len: 12
CDR3aa: CSSGKAYNEQFF

v_gene: TRBV24-1
j_gene: TRBJ2-3
len: 12
CDR3aa: CATSDSTDTQYF

v_gene: TRBV4-2
j_gene: TRBJ1-6
len: 15
CDR3aa: CASSHTSGYNSPLHF